The rows below give T cell receptor beta chains drawn from one sample of a study of cytomegalovirus exposure and HLA in healthy donors. Clones were read by immunoSEQ multiplex PCR, and TCRdb kept only the in-frame ones, dropping some. The sample has about 110,000 clones; around four fifths are singletons. The sequenced sample consisted of PBMCs. These receptors originate from a woman in her sixties in good health and CMV-seropositive. Both conserved end residues are part of each CDR3. The D gene is left open where the match is weak. Not all rows give a size; the values are once, few, many and, for expanded clones, a class.

>TRBJ1-1|TRBV6-5|.|.
CASSPTSGNTEAFF
TGTGCCAGCAGCCCTACCTCGGGGAACACTGAAGCTTTCTTT
>TRBJ2-7|TRBV2|.|.
CASRSGSVSYEQYF
TGTGCCAGCAGGAGCGGGTCTGTCTCCTACGAGCAGTACTTC
>TRBJ2-1|TRBV29-1|TRBD2|.
CSVVGTSGRASYNEQFF
TGCAGCGTTGTAGGAACTAGCGGGAGGGCCTCCTACAATGAGCAGTTCTTC
>TRBJ1-5|TRBV7-2|.|.
CASSLDRLSHQPQHF
TGTGCCAGCAGCTTAGACAGGTTGAGCCATCAGCCCCAGCATTTT
>TRBJ1-6|TRBV5-1|.|.
CASSLVGTSSYNSPLHF
TGCGCCAGCAGCTTGGTCGGGACTAGCTCCTATAATTCACCCCTCCACTTT
>TRBJ1-3|TRBV5-1|.|.
CASSLVGGGGNTIYF
TGCGCCAGCAGCTTGGTCGGGGGGGGCGGAAACACCATATATTTT
>TRBJ1-5|TRBV7-2|.|.
CASSFATVQPQHF
TGTGCCAGCAGCTTTGCCACGGTTCAGCCCCAGCATTTT
>TRBJ2-5|TRBV5-1|TRBD1|.
CASSLGQGGQETQYF
TGCGCCAGCAGCTTGGGACAGGGGGGCCAAGAGACCCAGTACTTC
>TRBJ1-2|TRBV28|TRBD1|.
CASVTGQWNGYTF
TGTGCCAGCGTTACGGGACAGTGGAATGGCTACACCTTC
>TRBJ1-6|TRBV30|.|.
CALGGQGSPLHF
TGTGCCCTCGGGGGGCAGGGGTCACCCCTCCACTTT
>TRBJ2-7|TRBV14|TRBD2|.
CASSRRTSGVSYEQYF
TGTGCCAGCAGCCGGAGGACTAGCGGGGTCTCCTACGAGCAGTACTTC
>TRBJ2-7|TRBV19|TRBD2|.
CASSLAGGAYEQYF
TGTGCCAGTTCTTTGGCGGGGGGGGCCTACGAGCAGTACTTC
>TRBJ1-2|TRBV4-3|TRBD1|.
CASSQDYRGSYGYTF
TGCGCCAGCAGCCAAGATTACAGGGGGAGCTATGGCTACACCTTC
>TRBJ2-1|TRBV9|TRBD2|.
CASRPGTSGHYNEQFF
TGTGCCAGCAGACCTGGGACTAGCGGACATTACAATGAGCAGTTCTTC
>TRBJ2-1|TRBV5-1|.|.
CASSLEEVRDYNEQFF
TGCGCCAGCAGCTTGGAGGAGGTCCGGGACTACAATGAGCAGTTCTTC
>TRBJ1-1|TRBV30|.|.
CAWRGGRTEAFF
TGTGCCTGGAGAGGTGGGCGCACTGAAGCTTTCTTT
>TRBJ1-2|TRBV6-1|TRBD1|.
CASSRDSPFYGYTF
TGTGCCAGCAGCCGGGACAGCCCTTTCTATGGCTACACCTTC
>TRBJ2-7|TRBV5-1|TRBD1|many
CASNLVGGDLHEQYF
TGCGCCAGCAACTTGGTAGGGGGCGATCTTCACGAGCAGTACTTC
>TRBJ2-3|TRBV30|TRBD2|.
CAWSRAAGGTDTQYF
TGTGCCTGGAGTCGGGCGGCGGGAGGGACAGATACGCAGTATTTT
>TRBJ2-4|TRBV5-1|.|.
CASSWNPGARNIQYF
TGCGCCAGCAGCTGGAACCCAGGGGCCCGAAACATTCAGTACTTC
>TRBJ2-1|TRBV2|.|.
CASSDRGGSYNEQFF
TGTGCCAGCAGTGACAGGGGAGGGTCCTACAATGAGCAGTTCTTC
>TRBJ2-7|TRBV18|.|.
CASSPPSTGFYEQYF
TGTGCCAGCTCACCCCCAAGCACAGGGTTCTACGAGCAGTACTTC
>TRBJ2-7|TRBV7-2|.|.
CASSLDPGSSYEQYF
TGTGCCAGCAGCTTAGACCCGGGGAGCTCCTACGAGCAGTACTTC
>TRBJ2-1|TRBV5-1|.|once
CASSSTSYNEQFF
TGCGCCAGCAGCTCAACTAGCTATAATGAGCAGTTCTTC
>TRBJ1-2|TRBV20-1|.|.
CSAIPQYGYTF
TGCAGTGCTATACCCCAGTATGGCTACACCTTC
>TRBJ2-1|TRBV2|TRBD1|.
CASRRTTGVYNEQFF
TGTGCCAGCAGAAGGACGACAGGGGTGTACAATGAGCAGTTCTTC
>TRBJ1-2|TRBV6-5|.|.
CASTGQGGHYGYTF
TGTGCCAGCACAGGGCAGGGCGGACACTATGGCTACACCTTC
>TRBJ2-1|TRBV5-8|TRBD1|.
CASSQGDSHTHNEQFF
TGTGCCAGCAGCCAGGGGGACAGTCACACCCACAATGAGCAGTTCTTC
>TRBJ1-2|TRBV7-2|.|once
CASSLEGAANGYTF
TGTGCCAGCAGCTTAGAAGGTGCGGCGAATGGCTACACCTTC
>TRBJ1-1|TRBV10-3|.|few
CAISDPEEDRGPEGEAFF
TGTGCCATCAGTGATCCGGAAGAAGATAGGGGCCCGGAGGGTGAAGCTTTCTTT
>TRBJ2-7|TRBV13|TRBD1|once
CASSSNDRGSEQYF
TGTGCCAGCAGCTCCAATGACAGGGGGTCCGAGCAGTACTTC
>TRBJ2-7|TRBV7-9|TRBD2|few
CASSSGTSGISYEQYF
TGTGCCAGCAGCTCCGGGACTAGCGGGATCTCCTACGAGCAGTACTTC
>TRBJ1-2|TRBV7-8|.|.
CASSPRHSSGYTF
TGTGCCAGCAGCCCCCGTCATAGTTCTGGCTACACCTTC
>TRBJ1-2|TRBV4-2|.|.
CASSQPPRGYTF
TGTGCCAGCAGCCAACCGCCCCGGGGCTACACCTTC
>TRBJ2-7|TRBV19|TRBD2|once
CASSTNLAGPSYEQYF
TGTGCCAGTAGTACGAACTTAGCGGGACCCTCCTACGAGCAGTACTTC
>TRBJ2-1|TRBV13|TRBD2|once
CASSLLLRQRESFSYNEQFF
TGTGCCAGCAGCTTATTATTACGTCAGCGGGAGTCCTTCTCCTACAATGAGCAGTTCTTC
>TRBJ1-6|TRBV6-4|.|.
CASKVREGDSPLHF
TGTGCCAGCAAAGTCAGGGAGGGGGATTCACCCCTCCACTTT
>TRBJ2-7|TRBV21-1|.|.
CASSKRAGGDYEQYF
TGTGCCAGCAGCAAACGGGCAGGGGGTGACTACGAGCAGTACTTC
>TRBJ1-2|TRBV11-2|.|.
CASSPANYGYTF
TGTGCCAGCAGCCCCGCTAACTATGGCTACACCTTC
>TRBJ1-6|TRBV18|.|.
CASSPSAGRNSPLHF
TGTGCCAGCTCACCCTCAGCGGGCCGCAATTCACCCCTCCACTTT